One T cell receptor beta chain is described in this entry. Given a much more abundant clone one base away, this may be a read error. TCRdb passed the RT-PCR reads through MiXCR, listing each CDR3 protein once. Counted here are 200,000 to 250,000 distinct CDR3 sequences, 13% to 15% occurring once; the ten biggest clones make up around 10%. The record originates from a study of patients and donors after allogeneic stem cell transplantation. This CDR3 is built from 15 residues. Germline assignment: CDR1 SGHNT and CDR2 YENEEA. This receptor was identified in a human donor who was either an allogeneic HSCT recipient or a stem cell or donor lymphocyte infusion donor (not recorded which). It is not recorded whose cells these are; they may come from a transplant donor. The sample taken for sequencing was blood, either unsorted or a sorted T cell fraction (not recorded which). The chain has TRBV11-3 and TRBJ2-7; 8 nucleotides agree with TRBD2. Here the CDR3 reads CASSQSGSSSFEQYF. CDR3 DNA sequence: TGTGCCAGCAGCCAAAGCGGGAGCAGCTCCTTCGAGCAGTACTTC.